This T cell receptor (beta chain) was obtained from a study of CD8 T cells in ankylosing spondylitis. TCRdb reprocessed the 5' RACE reads via MiXCR and lists one record per CDR3 protein. The sample carries hundreds of thousands of distinct CDR3 sequences, about 12% recorded once. General study results and limits: The authors reported significant enrichment of disease-linked clones in matched ankylosing spondylitis synovial fluid. Seemingly distinctive of ankylosing spondylitis blood was a TCR beta motif formed by eight highly homologous variants. Peripheral blood held disease-linked clones only at relatively low frequency, and these were CD8+.

This clonotype occurred a few times. Its antigen is unidentified. The CDR3 has 12 amino acids. CDR1 and CDR2 from the germline V gene are MNHEY and SVGEGT. Trimming removed 8 bases from V and 3 bases from J, with 10 bases in between. The source of this sequence is a male donor with ankylosing spondylitis. The sample consisted of blood, either unsorted or a sorted T cell fraction (not recorded which). The chain recombines TRBV6-2 or TRBV6-3 with TRBJ1-1; D remains ambiguous. The CDR3: CASLTRDTEAFF. CDR3 coding DNA: TGTGCCAGCCTTACTCGGGACACTGAAGCTTTCTTT.